These T cell receptor beta chains were read from a single sample in a study of T-cell reconstitution after alpha-beta-depleted transplantation in children. MiXCR, applied by TCRdb to the PCR reads, yields one record per CDR3 protein. This table has some 830,000 distinct CDR3 sequences, 16% appearing once. The sample consisted of PBMCs, mostly from graft donor cells, taken 360 days after TCRalphabeta/CD19-depleted stem cell transplant. Receptors were obtained from a male patient aged 5 to 17 who had a stem cell transplant for acute lymphoblastic leukemia, so the T cells may come from the graft donor. Each CDR3 is given with its conserved first and last residue. Size is omitted from some rows. Given values are once, few, many or a class for expanded clones.

CDR3 protein,V gene,J gene,clone size,CDR3 length
CASSLSGATYNEQFF,TRBV5-1,TRBJ2-1,NA,15
CASSQDWGLPNTDTQYF,TRBV4-1,TRBJ2-3,few,17
CASRGGGQGYNEQFF,TRBV7-9,TRBJ2-1,few,15
CASSKSSGANVLTF,TRBV5-1,TRBJ2-6,NA,14
CSARDKDRDLYEQYF,TRBV20-1,TRBJ2-7,NA,15
CASSQEGGKAFF,TRBV4-1,TRBJ1-1,NA,12
CASSRPTSGNEQFF,TRBV12-3/TRBV12-4,TRBJ2-1,NA,14
CASSPLSQYF,TRBV12-3/TRBV12-4,TRBJ2-3,NA,10
CASSYNANTIYF,TRBV5-5,TRBJ1-3,many,12
CASSQDTGGRGPFSYNEQFF,TRBV4-1,TRBJ2-1,few,20
CAIRSSATSTDTQYF,TRBV10-3,TRBJ2-3,NA,15
CASSQGLAEPQETQYF,TRBV5-1,TRBJ2-5,few,16